This T cell receptor beta chain was recovered during a study of blood T cell repertoires in COVID-19. Study as a whole: Material from acute and convalescent COVID-19 was sourced from the United States, Italy and Spain.

Original methodology: Using reference gene primer amplification, nucleated cell counts were estimated. Assay used: immunoSEQ multiplex PCR; TCRdb lists only in-frame clones, some missing. The DNA gave D and trimming, while V, J and clone size come from that table. The sample has around 89,000 clones, around 72% seen once. V lost 3 bases and J lost 1; bases outside the gene matches: 3. The CDR3 totals 16 residues. CDR1 is MNHNS and CDR2 is SASEGT in the germline V gene. The chain recombines TRBV6-1 with TRBJ1-5, with 10 bases lining up with TRBD1. This TCR came from a woman of 80 years or more with acute or convalescent COVID-19. The sample was peripheral blood. The CDR3 sequence is CASSERTGGSNQPQHF. CDR3 coding DNA: TGTGCCAGCAGTGAGAGGACAGGGGGAAGCAATCAGCCCCAGCATTTT.